The entry below gives a single T cell receptor beta chain sequence along with its context. This sample was included in a study of blood T cell repertoires in COVID-19. Study background: Sites across the United States, Italy and Spain contributed samples from acute and convalescent COVID-19.

In the original analysis: Nucleated cell number was recorded as an estimate derived from reference gene primer amplification. Produced via immunoSEQ multiplex PCR; TCRdb's table is partial and in-frame only. V, J and clone size derive from that table, while D and trimming were established from the DNA sequence. The sample consists of 250,000 to 350,000 clones, around four fifths of them appearing once. Sequences were obtained from peripheral blood. This clonotype was sampled from a woman in her forties or fifties with active or convalescent COVID-19.

The CDR3 nucleotides read TGTGCCAGCAGCCAAGAGGGCCAAAGTCGGCTTGGCTACACCTTC. It encodes CASSQEGQSRLGYTF. The genes are TRBV3-1 (or the pseudogene TRBV3-2) and TRBJ1-2, with D unresolved. This CDR3 comprises 15 residues. V lost 0 bases to trimming and J lost 7 bases, with 15 bases between them. Germline CDR1 is LGHDT and CDR2 is YNNKEL (reference sequence).